This TCR beta chain derives from a study of cytomegalovirus exposure and HLA in healthy donors. The J segment lost 8 bases and the V segment lost 0 bases, leaving 8 bases of the junction unmatched. CDR3 length: 16 amino acids. Germline CDR1 and CDR2: LNHNV and YYDKDF (reference sequence). The PCR employed 60 Vbeta primers together with 13 Jbeta primers. Libraries were prepared by immunoSEQ multiplex PCR; TCRdb keeps only in-frame clonotypes and omits some of them. The data show about 250,000 clones, under 80% seen once. This receptor was taken from a female donor in good health and CMV-seronegative. The gene calls are TRBV15 and TRBJ2-4; TRBD1 agrees at 9 bases. Sequences were obtained from PBMCs. The CDR3 is CATSRDTGGAGDIQYF. The CDR3 nucleotides read TGTGCCACCAGCAGAGATACAGGGGGCGCCGGGGACATTCAGTACTTC.